This T cell receptor (beta chain) comes out of a study of blood T cells in healthy people across ages. Overall study findings and caveats: Per million T cells, TCR beta diversity dropped about linearly as age rose.

V shed 2 bases and J shed 0 bases, with 20 bases lying between them. This CDR3 has 18 residues. This clonotype showed up many times. Its cognate antigen is unknown. A second PCR, run for about 6 to 11 cycles, used a sample-barcoded 5' primer plus a J-beta primer mix. Each sample yielded at least 3 million CDR3-containing paired-end reads. TCRdb re-called the 5' RACE reads with MiXCR, one entry per CDR3 protein. The repertoire holds some 880,000 distinct CDR3 sequences, with approximately 35% as singletons. A minimum of 7 million PBMCs was isolated per sample. The chain recombines TRBV12-3 or TRBV12-4 with TRBJ2-7; TRBD2 is a possible D gene (7 bases). Input material: blood. The receptor comes from a man in his late teens or twenties in good health. Here the CDR3 reads CASSLPQTDSGNSYEQYF. DNA for the CDR3: TGTGCCAGCAGTTTACCTCAGACGGACAGCGGGAACTCCTACGAGCAGTACTTC.